This T cell receptor (beta chain) was sequenced during a study of T-cell memory formation after mild COVID-19. Notes on the study in general: Detection of some responders pre-infection suggested pre-existing cross-reactive memory T cells participated.

This clonotype has only a few counts. Its antigen is as yet unknown. MiXCR was run by TCRdb on the 5' RACE reads, yielding one entry per CDR3 protein. The data contain around 530,000 distinct CDR3 sequences, approximately 21% of them singletons. Trimming cost V 4 bases and J 1 base, with 8 bases left between them. This CDR3 comprises 12 residues. Germline loops: CDR1 GTSNPN, CDR2 SVGIG (reference sequence). The source material was PBMCs or a T cell subset sorted from them (not recorded which). This clonotype was sampled from an adult woman who had mild COVID-19 (a few samples of this study predate the infection). Cell type and time point are not known. The J gene is TRBJ2-7, the V gene TRBV30; D is uncertain. The CDR3 region is CAWTSESYEQYF. The DNA of the CDR3 is TGTGCCTGGACCAGCGAGTCCTACGAGCAGTACTTC.